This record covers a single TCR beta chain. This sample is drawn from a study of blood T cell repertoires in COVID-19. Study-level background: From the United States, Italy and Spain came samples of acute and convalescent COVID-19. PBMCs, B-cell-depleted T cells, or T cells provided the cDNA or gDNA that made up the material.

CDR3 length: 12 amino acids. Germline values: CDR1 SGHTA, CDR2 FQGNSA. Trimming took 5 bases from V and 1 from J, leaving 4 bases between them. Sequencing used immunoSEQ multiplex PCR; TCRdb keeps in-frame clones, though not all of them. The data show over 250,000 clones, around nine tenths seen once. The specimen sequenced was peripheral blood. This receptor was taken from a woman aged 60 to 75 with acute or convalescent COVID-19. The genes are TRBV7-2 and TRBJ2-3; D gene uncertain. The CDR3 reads CASSPGTDTQYF. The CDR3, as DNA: TGTGCCAGCAGCCCTGGCACAGATACGCAGTATTTT.